What follows describes a single TCR beta chain. The sample comes from a study of T-cell memory formation after mild COVID-19. TCRdb re-called the 5' RACE reads with MiXCR, one entry per CDR3 protein. The sample lists about 110,000 distinct CDR3 sequences; roughly 19% were seen once. The V end lost 7 bases, the J end lost 2 bases, and 12 bases lay between the germline ends. CDR3 length equals 15 residues. Sequencing was done on a sample of PBMCs or a T cell subset sorted from them (not recorded which). This chain links TRBV12-3 or TRBV12-4 with TRBJ2-6; D may match TRBD1 or TRBD2 (5 bases each). The receptor's source is a man aged 18 to 35 who had mild COVID-19 (a few samples of this study predate the infection). Cell type and time point are not known. CDR3 coding DNA: TGTGCCAGCAACTTTGGGGGAACTGGGGCCAACGTCCTGACTTTC. Encoded protein: CASNFGGTGANVLTF.